Below, 12 T cell receptor beta chains from the same sample are listed, as sequenced in a study of blood T cells in healthy people across ages. A second PCR of roughly 6 to 12 cycles used a sample-barcoded 5' primer and a J-beta primer mix. TCRdb ran MiXCR on the 5' RACE reads and lists one entry per CDR3 protein. The sample includes roughly 1,500,000 distinct CDR3 sequences, 30% to 40% of them seen just once. The sample consisted of blood. Receptors were obtained from a woman under 40 in good health.

This chain joins TRBV5-1 and TRBJ1-2, with TRBD1 identical over 10 bases. With V trimmed by 4 bases and J by 8 bases, 8 bases remained unmatched. The germline V gene has CDR1 SGHRS and CDR2 YFSETQ. This CDR3 spans 14 amino acids. CDR3 protein: CASSRIDRGHGYTF. The CDR3 nucleotides read TGCGCCAGCAGCCGCATAGACAGGGGGCACGGCTACACCTTC.

The chain couples TRBV5-1 to TRBJ2-1; 8 bases match TRBD1. This CDR3 region has 15 residues. V gave up 5 bases and J gave up 11 bases; unmatched junction bases: 15. Germline CDR1 reads SGHRS; CDR2 reads YFSETQ. CDR3 in DNA: TGCGCCAGCAGTAAAGGGCAGGGGGCGCAGGATAAGCAGTTCTTC. Protein sequence: CASSKGQGAQDKQFF. The full variable domain, rest sourced from reference TRBV5-1 and TRBJ2-1, is KAGVTQTPRYLIKTRGQQVTLSCSPISGHRSVSWYQQTPGQGLQFLFEYFSETQRNKGNFPGRFSGRQFSNSRSEMNVSTLELGDSALYLCASSKGQGAQDKQFFGPGTRLTVL.

The table lists this clonotype with a few counts. V is TRBV2 and J is TRBJ2-4, with D unclear. This CDR3 is built from 13 residues. Germline V gene data show CDR1 as SNHLY and CDR2 as FYNNEI. Trimming took 3 bases from V and 5 from J, leaving 8 bases between them. Written as DNA, the CDR3 is TGTGCCAGCAGTGATCGTCTAGAAAACATTCAGTACTTC. Its translation is CASSDRLENIQYF. The whole variable domain, remainder taken from reference TRBV2 and TRBJ2-4, is EPEVTQTPSHQVTQMGQEVILRCVPISNHLYFYWYRQILGQKVEFLVSFYNNEISEKSEIFDDQFSVERPDGSNFTLKIRSTKLEDSAMYFCASSDRLENIQYFGAGTRLSVL.

This clonotype was seen at least ten times. The rearrangement joins TRBV20-1 to TRBJ2-7, with D perhaps matching TRBD2 (7 bases). The CDR3 is made up of 17 amino acids. The germline V gene has CDR1 DFQATT and CDR2 SNEGSKA (reference sequence). Trimming stripped 1 base from V and 4 bases from J, with 23 bases between. CDR3 sequence (DNA): TGCAGTGCTAGAGCGGTCGTCCGGGGGGCATATTCGTACGAGCAGTACTTC. Protein product: CSARAVVRGAYSYEQYF.

This clonotype turned up a few times. The genes are TRBV4-1 and TRBJ2-3; D gene unclear. CDR3 length equals 15 residues. Germline lookup yields CDR1 MGHRA and CDR2 YSYEKL. V was pared by 1 base and J by 0 bases, with 8 bases between. CDR3 region: CASSQVLASTDTQYF. As DNA, the CDR3 is TGCGCCAGCAGCCAAGTGCTTGCTAGCACAGATACGCAGTATTTT.

This sequence joins TRBV5-1 and TRBJ2-3; unclear D gene. Germline V gives CDR1 SGHRS, CDR2 YFSETQ. Trimming pared 5 bases from V and 0 bases from J, leaving 16 bases between. The CDR3 spans 16 residues. CDR3 protein: CASRNTWVDSTDTQYF. CDR3 coding DNA: TGCGCCAGCAGGAACACATGGGTAGATAGCACAGATACGCAGTATTTT. Supplemented by reference TRBV5-1 and TRBJ2-3, the full variable domain reads KAGVTQTPRYLIKTRGQQVTLSCSPISGHRSVSWYQQTPGQGLQFLFEYFSETQRNKGNFPGRFSGRQFSNSRSEMNVSTLELGDSALYLCASRNTWVDSTDTQYFGPGTRLTVL.

The V and J genes are TRBV6-1 and TRBJ1-5; the match to TRBD1 covers 7 bases. V lost 4 bases to trimming and J lost 6 bases; unmatched junction nucleotides: 6. The CDR3 has 14 residues. Germline V lookup: CDR1 MNHNS, CDR2 SASEGT. The CDR3 reads CASSVRAGGQPQHF. The CDR3 DNA sequence: TGTGCCAGCAGTGTGAGGGCAGGGGGTCAGCCCCAGCATTTT.

The gene calls are TRBV10-2 and TRBJ2-5, with 9 bases fitting TRBD2. Germline assignment: CDR1 WSHSY and CDR2 SAAADI. Trimming took 8 bases from V and 5 from J; bases not matched to a gene: 12. CDR3 size: 15 residues. CDR3: CASPPGTSIYETQYF. In nucleotides, the CDR3 is TGCGCCAGCCCGCCCGGGACTAGCATATATGAGACCCAGTACTTC.

This clonotype has a count of ten or more. The chain combines TRBV4-2 with TRBJ2-7; TRBD2 matches at 11 bases. From germline, CDR1 is LGHNA and CDR2 YNFKEQ. V trimming: 0 bases; J trimming: 3 bases; junction bases outside the gene matches: 19. This CDR3 contains 21 residues. As DNA, the CDR3 is TGTGCCAGCAGCCAAGATAAGTTAGCGGGAGGGCCGGAAGGTTCAGGCTACGAGCAGTACTTC. Encoded protein: CASSQDKLAGGPEGSGYEQYF.

Comment on this clonotype: This sequence may be a read error, since a much larger clone differs from it by one base. The rearrangement joins TRBV4-1 to TRBJ1-2; tentatively, D is TRBD1 (6 bases). The germline CDR1 and CDR2 sequences are MGHRA and YSYEKL. This CDR3 is built from 15 residues. The CDR3 sequence: CASNQDRTELYGYTF. The CDR3 DNA reads as TGCGCCAGCAACCAAGATCGGACAGAACTTTATGGCTACACCTTC.

The rearrangement uses TRBV28 and TRBJ2-7; 9 nucleotides line up with TRBD2. J lost 7 bases, V lost 4 bases, and 8 bases had no gene match. The V gene's germline CDR1 is MDHEN and CDR2 SYDVKM. The CDR3 has 14 amino acids. CDR3 sequence reads: CASSSTSGYNEQYF. The CDR3 DNA reads as TGTGCCAGCAGTTCGACTAGCGGCTACAATGAGCAGTACTTC.

The chain combines TRBV24-1 with TRBJ2-3, with D hard to call. Between the trimmed V and J ends, which lost 3 bases and 4 bases, there was a span of 13 bases. Germline V gives CDR1 KGHDR, CDR2 SFDVKD. The CDR3 spans 15 residues. CDR3 protein: CATSDPDAEADTQYF. The CDR3 coding sequence is TGTGCCACCAGTGATCCTGACGCCGAGGCAGATACGCAGTATTTT.